This T cell receptor beta chain emerged from a study of blood T cell repertoires in COVID-19. Overall study context: The study drew acute and convalescent COVID-19 samples from the United States, Italy and Spain. T cells, B-cell-depleted T cells, or PBMCs supplied cDNA or gDNA.

Study processing details: Reference gene primers were amplified, and this amplification served to estimate nucleated cell counts. Profiled with immunoSEQ multiplex PCR; TCRdb holds only in-frame clones, not every one. That table is the source of V, J and clone size, and D and trimming were worked out from the DNA. In the table there are about 150,000 clones, roughly four fifths of which are singletons. Sequences were obtained from peripheral blood. This clonotype was sampled from a woman aged 80 or over with acute or convalescent COVID-19.

The CDR3 loop reads CASSQGQRGGYTF. The CDR3 DNA reads TGTGCCAGCAGCCAGGGACAACGCGGCGGCTACACCTTC. The V call is TRBV25-1, the J call TRBJ1-2; TRBD1 is a possible D gene (6 bases). The V end was cut by 6 bases, the J end by 8 bases, with 16 bases between. CDR3 length equals 13 residues. CDR1 MGHDK and CDR2 SYGVNS come from the germline V gene.